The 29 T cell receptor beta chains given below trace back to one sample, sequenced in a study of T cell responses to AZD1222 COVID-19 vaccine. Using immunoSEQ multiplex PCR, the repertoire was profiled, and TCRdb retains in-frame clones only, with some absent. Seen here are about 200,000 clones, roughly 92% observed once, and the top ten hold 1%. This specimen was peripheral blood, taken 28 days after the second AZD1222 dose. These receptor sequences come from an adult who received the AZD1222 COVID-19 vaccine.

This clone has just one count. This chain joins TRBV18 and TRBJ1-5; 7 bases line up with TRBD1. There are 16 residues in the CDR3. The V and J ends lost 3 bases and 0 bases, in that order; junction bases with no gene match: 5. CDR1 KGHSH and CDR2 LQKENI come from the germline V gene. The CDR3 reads CASSPAQGSSNQPQHF. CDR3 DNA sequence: TGTGCCAGCTCACCTGCACAGGGGAGTAGCAATCAGCCCCAGCATTTT. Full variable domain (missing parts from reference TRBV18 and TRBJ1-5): NAGVMQNPRHLVRRRGQEARLRCSPMKGHSHVYWYRQLPEEGLKFMVYLQKENIIDESGMPKERFSAEFPKEGPSILRIQQVVRGDSAAYFCASSPAQGSSNQPQHFGDGTRLSIL.

The chain's CDR3 is CASSVGRGPGGNTIYF. In DNA, the CDR3 is TGTGCCAGCAGCGTAGGTCGGGGCCCCGGGGGAAACACCATATATTTT. The rearrangement uses TRBV9 and TRBJ1-3; tentatively, D is TRBD1 (5 bases). This CDR3 comprises 16 residues. The V and J ends lost 0 bases and 4 bases respectively, with 14 bases between them. Germline-derived CDR1 and CDR2 are SGDLS and YYNGEE.

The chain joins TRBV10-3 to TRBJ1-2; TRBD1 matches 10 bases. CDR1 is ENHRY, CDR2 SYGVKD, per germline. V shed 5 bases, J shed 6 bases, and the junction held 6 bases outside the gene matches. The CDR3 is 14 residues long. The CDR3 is CAISSGQGLNGYTF. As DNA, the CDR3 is TGTGCCATCAGTTCGGGACAGGGGTTAAATGGCTACACCTTC.

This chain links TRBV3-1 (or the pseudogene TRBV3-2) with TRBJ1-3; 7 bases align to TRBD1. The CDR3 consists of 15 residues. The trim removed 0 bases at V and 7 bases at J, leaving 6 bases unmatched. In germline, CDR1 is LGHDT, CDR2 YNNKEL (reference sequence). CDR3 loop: CASSQDRHRGNTIYF. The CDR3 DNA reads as TGTGCCAGCAGCCAAGATAGGCACAGGGGTAACACCATATATTTT.

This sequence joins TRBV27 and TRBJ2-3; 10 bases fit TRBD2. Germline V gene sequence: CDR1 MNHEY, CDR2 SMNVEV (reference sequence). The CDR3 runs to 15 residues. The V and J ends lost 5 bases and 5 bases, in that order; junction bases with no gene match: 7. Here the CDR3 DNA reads TGTGCCAGCAGTCCAATTCTAGCGGGGGAAGATACGCAGTATTTT. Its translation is CASSPILAGEDTQYF.

CDR3 nucleotide sequence: TGTGCCAGCAGCCAAGATGAGGCCCCCCTCCACTTT. Translated, it gives CASSQDEAPLHF. The chain carries TRBV3-1 (or the pseudogene TRBV3-2) and TRBJ1-6, with D uncertain. With 0 bases removed from V and 13 bases from J, the gap between germline ends came to 7 bases. Per germline, CDR1 LGHDT and CDR2 YNNKEL (reference sequence). The CDR3 runs to 12 residues.

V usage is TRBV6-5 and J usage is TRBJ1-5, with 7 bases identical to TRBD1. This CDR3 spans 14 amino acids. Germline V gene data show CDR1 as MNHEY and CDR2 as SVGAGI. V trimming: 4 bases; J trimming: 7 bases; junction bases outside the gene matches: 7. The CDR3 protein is CASSSDRSEQPQHF. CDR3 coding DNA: TGTGCCAGCAGTTCGGACAGGAGCGAGCAGCCCCAGCATTTT.

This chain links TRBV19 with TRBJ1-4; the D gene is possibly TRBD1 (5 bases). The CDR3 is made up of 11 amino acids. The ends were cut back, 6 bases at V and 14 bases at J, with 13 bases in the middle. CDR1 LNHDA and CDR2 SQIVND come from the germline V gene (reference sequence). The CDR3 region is CASSQEGRLFF. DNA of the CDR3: TGTGCCAGTAGCCAGGAGGGACGTCTGTTTTTT.

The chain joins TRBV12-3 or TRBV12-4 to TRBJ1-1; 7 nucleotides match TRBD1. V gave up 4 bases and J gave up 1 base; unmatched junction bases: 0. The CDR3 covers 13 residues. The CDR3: CASSWDRNTEAFF. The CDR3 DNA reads TGTGCCAGCAGTTGGGACAGGAACACTGAAGCTTTCTTT.

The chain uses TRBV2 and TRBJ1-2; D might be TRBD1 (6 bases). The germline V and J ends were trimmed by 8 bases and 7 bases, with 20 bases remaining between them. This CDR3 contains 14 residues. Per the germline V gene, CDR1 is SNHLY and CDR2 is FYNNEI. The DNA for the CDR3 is TGTGCCAGCGGGGGGGGCTACAGTCCGTCTGGCTACACCTTC. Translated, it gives CASGGGYSPSGYTF.

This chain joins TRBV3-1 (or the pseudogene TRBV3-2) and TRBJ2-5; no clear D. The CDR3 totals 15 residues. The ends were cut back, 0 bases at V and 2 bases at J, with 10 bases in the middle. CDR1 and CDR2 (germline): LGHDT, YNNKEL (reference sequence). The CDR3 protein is CASSQEVAAQETQYF. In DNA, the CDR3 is TGTGCCAGCAGCCAAGAAGTGGCAGCTCAAGAGACCCAGTACTTC.

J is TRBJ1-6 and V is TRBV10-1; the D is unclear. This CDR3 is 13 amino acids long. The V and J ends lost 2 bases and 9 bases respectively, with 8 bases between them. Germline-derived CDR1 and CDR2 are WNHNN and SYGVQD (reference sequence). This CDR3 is CASSEGRSSPLHF. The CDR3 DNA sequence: TGCGCCAGCAGTGAGGGCCGATCTTCACCCCTCCACTTT.

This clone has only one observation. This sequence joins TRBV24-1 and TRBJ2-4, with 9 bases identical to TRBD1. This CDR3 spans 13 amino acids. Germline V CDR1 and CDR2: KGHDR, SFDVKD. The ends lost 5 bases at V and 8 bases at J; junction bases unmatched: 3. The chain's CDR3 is CATSGDRVDIQYF. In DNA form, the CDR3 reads TGTGCCACCAGTGGGGACAGGGTGGACATTCAGTACTTC.

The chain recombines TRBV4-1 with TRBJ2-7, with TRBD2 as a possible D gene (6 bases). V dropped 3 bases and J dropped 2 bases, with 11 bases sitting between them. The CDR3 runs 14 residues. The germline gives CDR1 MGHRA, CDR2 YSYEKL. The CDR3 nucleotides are TGCGCCAGCAGCCATAGGGGACTGGCCTACGAGCAGTACTTC. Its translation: CASSHRGLAYEQYF.

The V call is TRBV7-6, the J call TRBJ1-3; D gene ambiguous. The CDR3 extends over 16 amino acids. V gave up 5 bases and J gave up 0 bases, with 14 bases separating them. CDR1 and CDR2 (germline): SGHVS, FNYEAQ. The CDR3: CASSREQLGSGNTIYF. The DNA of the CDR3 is TGTGCCAGCAGCCGAGAACAGCTAGGCTCTGGAAACACCATATATTTT.

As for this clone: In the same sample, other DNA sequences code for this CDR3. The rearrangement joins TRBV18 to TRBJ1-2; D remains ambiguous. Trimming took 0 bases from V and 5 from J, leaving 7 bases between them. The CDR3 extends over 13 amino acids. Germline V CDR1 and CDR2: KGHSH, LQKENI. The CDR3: CASSPPSGYGYTF. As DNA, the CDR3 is TGTGCCAGCTCACCACCGAGCGGGTATGGCTACACCTTC.

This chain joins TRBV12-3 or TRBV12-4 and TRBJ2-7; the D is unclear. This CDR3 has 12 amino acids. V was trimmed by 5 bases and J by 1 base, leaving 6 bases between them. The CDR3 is CASSTASYEQYF. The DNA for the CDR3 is TGTGCCAGCAGTACAGCATCCTACGAGCAGTACTTC.

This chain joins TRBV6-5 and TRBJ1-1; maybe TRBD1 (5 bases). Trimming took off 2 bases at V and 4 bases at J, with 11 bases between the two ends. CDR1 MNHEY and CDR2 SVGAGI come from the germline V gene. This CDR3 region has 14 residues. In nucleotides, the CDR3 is TGTGCCAGCAGTTACGTGGTGAGGGGCACTGAAGCTTTCTTT. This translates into CASSYVVRGTEAFF.

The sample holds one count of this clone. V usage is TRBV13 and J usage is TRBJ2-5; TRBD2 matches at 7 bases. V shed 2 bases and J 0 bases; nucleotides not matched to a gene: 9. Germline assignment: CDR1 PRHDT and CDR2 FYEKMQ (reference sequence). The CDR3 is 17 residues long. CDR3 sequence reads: CASSLISSGDNQETQYF. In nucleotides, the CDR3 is TGTGCCAGCAGCTTAATCTCGAGCGGGGATAACCAAGAGACCCAGTACTTC. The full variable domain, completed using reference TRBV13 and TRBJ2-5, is AAGVIQSPRHLIKEKRETATLKCYPIPRHDTVYWYQQGPGQDPQFLISFYEKMQSDKGSIPDRFSAQQFSDYHSELNMSSLELGDSALYFCASSLISSGDNQETQYFGPGTRLLVL.

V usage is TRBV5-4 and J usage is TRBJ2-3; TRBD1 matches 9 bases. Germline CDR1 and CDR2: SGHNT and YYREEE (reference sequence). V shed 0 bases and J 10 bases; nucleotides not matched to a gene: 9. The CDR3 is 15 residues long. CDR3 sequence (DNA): TGTGCCAGCAGCTTGGCCGGGACAGGGCGGCGGCCGCAGTATTTT. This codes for CASSLAGTGRRPQYF.

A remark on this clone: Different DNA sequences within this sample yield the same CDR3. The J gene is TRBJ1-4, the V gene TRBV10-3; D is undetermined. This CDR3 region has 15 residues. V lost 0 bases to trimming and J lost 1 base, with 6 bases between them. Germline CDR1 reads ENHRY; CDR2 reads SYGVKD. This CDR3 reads CAISESGGTNEKLFF. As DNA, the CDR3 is TGTGCCATCAGTGAGTCGGGCGGAACTAATGAAAAACTGTTTTTT.

The chain's CDR3 is CASSSYGGAADTQYF. The CDR3 DNA sequence: TGTGCCAGCAGCTCTTACGGGGGGGCCGCAGATACGCAGTATTTT. J is TRBJ2-3 and V is TRBV9; 8 bases match TRBD2. J was trimmed by 4 bases and V by 4 bases; bases with no gene match: 8. Per the germline V gene, CDR1 is SGDLS and CDR2 is YYNGEE. The CDR3 consists of 15 residues.

Here the CDR3 reads CASSPPGGLEAFF. CDR3 in DNA: TGTGCCAGCAGCCCCCCAGGGGGGTTGGAAGCTTTCTTT. The genes are TRBV13 and TRBJ1-1; 7 bases are a match to TRBD1. CDR1 is PRHDT and CDR2 is FYEKMQ in the germline V gene (reference sequence). Losses at the gene ends were 5 bases for V and 8 bases for J; bases not matched to a gene: 8. The CDR3 has 13 residues.

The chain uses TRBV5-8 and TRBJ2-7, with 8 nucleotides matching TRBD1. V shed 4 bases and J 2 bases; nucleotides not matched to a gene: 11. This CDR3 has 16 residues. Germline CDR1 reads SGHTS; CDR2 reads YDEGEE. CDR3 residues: CASSTLTSGQAYEQYF. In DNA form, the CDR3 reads TGTGCCAGCAGCACCCTTACCTCGGGACAGGCCTACGAGCAGTACTTC.

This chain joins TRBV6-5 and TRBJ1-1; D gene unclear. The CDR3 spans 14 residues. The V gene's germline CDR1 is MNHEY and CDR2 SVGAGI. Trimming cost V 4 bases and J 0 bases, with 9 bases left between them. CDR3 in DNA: TGTGCCAGCAGTTGGCGGGGATTGAACACTGAAGCTTTCTTT. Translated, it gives CASSWRGLNTEAFF.

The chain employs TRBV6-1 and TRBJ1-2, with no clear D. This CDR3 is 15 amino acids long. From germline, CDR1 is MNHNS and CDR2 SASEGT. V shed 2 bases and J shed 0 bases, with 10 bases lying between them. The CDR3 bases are TGTGCCAGCAGTGAACAAGGGCGCTCTAACTATGGCTACACCTTC. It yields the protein CASSEQGRSNYGYTF.

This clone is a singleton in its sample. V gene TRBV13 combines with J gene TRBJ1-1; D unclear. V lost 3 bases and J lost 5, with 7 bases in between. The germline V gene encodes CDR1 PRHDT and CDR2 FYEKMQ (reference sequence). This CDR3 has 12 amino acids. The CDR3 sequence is CASSFGETEAFF. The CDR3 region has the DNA TGTGCCAGCAGCTTCGGTGAAACTGAAGCTTTCTTT.

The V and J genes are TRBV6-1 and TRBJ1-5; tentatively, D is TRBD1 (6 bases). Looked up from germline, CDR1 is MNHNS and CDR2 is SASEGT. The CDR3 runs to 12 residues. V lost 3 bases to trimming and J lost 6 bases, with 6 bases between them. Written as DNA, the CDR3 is TGTGCCAGCAGTGACAGGGGTCAGCCCCAGCATTTT. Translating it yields CASSDRGQPQHF.

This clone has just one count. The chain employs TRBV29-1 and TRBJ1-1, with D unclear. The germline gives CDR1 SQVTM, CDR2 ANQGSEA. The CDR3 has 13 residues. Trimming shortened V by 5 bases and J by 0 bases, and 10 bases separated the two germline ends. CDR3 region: CSVLTYMNTEAFF. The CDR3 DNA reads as TGCAGCGTTTTGACATACATGAACACTGAAGCTTTCTTT.